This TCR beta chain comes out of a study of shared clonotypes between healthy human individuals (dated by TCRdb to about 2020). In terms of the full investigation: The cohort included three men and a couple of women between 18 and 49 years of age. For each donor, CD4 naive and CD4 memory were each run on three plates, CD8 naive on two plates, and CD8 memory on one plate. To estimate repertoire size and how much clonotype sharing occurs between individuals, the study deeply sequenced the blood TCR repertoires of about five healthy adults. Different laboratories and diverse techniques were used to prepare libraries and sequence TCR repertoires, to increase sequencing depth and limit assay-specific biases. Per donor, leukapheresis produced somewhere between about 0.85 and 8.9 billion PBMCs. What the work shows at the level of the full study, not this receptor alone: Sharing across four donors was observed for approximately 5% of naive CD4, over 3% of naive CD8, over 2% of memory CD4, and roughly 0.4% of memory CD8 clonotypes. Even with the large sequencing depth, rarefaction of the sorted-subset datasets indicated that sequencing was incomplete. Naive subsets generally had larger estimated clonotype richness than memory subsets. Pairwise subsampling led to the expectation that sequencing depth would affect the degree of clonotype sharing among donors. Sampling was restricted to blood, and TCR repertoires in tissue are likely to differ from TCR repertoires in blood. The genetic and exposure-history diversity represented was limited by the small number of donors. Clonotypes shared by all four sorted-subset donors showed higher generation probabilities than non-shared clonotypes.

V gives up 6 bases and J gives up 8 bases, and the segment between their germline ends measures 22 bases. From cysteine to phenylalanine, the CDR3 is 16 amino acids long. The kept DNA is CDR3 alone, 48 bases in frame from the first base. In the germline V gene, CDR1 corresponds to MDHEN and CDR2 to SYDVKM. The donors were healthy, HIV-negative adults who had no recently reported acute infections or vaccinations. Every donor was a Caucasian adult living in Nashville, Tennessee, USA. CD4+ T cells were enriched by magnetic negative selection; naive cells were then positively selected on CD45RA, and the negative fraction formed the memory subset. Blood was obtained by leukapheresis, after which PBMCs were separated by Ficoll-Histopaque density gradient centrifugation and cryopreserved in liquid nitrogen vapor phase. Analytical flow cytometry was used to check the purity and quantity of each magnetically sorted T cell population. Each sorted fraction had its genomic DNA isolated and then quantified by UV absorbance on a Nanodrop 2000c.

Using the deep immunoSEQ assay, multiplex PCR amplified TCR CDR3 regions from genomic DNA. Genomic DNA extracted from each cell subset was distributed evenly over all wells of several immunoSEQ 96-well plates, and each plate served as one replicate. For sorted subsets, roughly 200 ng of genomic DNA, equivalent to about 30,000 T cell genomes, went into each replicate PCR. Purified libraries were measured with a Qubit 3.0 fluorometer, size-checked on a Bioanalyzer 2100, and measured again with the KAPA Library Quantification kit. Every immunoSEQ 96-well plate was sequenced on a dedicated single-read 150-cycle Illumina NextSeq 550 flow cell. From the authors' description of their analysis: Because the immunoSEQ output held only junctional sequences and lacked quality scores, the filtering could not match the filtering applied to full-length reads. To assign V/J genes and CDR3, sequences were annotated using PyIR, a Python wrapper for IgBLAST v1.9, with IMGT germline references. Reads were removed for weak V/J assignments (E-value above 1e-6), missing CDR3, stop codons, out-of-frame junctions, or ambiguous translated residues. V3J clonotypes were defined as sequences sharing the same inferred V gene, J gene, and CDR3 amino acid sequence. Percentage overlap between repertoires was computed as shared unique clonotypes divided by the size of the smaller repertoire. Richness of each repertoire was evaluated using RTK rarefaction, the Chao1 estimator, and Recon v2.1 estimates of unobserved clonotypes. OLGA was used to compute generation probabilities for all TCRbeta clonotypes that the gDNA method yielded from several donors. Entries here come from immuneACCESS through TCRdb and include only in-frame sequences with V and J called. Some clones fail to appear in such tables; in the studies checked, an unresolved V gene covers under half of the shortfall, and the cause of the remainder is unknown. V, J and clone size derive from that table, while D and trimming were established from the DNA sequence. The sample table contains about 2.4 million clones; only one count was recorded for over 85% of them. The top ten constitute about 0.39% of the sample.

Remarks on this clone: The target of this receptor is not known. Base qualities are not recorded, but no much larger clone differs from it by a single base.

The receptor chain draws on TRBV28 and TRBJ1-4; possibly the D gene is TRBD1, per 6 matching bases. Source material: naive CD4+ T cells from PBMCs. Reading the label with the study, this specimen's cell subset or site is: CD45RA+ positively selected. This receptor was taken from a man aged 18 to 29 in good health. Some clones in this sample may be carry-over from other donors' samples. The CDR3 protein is CASSLWGRRGGEKLFF. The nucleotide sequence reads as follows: TGTGCCAGCAGCCTATGGGGGCGACGGGGAGGGGAAAAACTGTTTTTT. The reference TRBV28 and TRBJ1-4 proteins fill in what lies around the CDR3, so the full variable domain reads DVKVTQSSRYLVKRTGEKVFLECVQDMDHENMFWYRQDPGLGLRLIYFSYDVKMKEKGDIPEGYSVSREKKERFSLILESASTNQTSMYLCASSLWGRRGGEKLFFGSGTQLSVL.